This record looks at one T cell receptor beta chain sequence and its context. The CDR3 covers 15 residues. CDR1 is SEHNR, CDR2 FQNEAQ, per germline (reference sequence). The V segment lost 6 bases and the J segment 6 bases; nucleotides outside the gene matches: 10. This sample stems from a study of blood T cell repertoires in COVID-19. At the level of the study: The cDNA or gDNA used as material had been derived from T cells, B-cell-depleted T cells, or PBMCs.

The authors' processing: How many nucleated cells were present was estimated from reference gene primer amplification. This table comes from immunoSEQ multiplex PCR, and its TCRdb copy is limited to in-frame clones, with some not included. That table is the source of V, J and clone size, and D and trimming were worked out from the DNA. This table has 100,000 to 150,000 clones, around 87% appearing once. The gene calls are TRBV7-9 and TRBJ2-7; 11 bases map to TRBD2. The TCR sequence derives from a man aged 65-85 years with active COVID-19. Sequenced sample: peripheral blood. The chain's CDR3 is CASRRTSGGLGEQYF. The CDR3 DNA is TGTGCCAGCAGGAGAACTAGCGGGGGTTTAGGCGAGCAGTACTTC.